The 26 T cell receptor beta chains below were found in one sample sequenced in a study of blood T cells in healthy people across ages. A J-beta primer mix and a sample-barcoded 5' primer were used in a second PCR of about 6 to 12 cycles. TCRdb used MiXCR to reprocess the 5' RACE reads, holding one entry per CDR3 protein. The sample records about 1.8 million distinct CDR3 sequences, about 50% being singletons. The specimen sequenced was blood. The receptors come from a woman between 35 and 50 years old in good health.

The chain recombines TRBV6-2 or TRBV6-3 with TRBJ1-2, with D possibly TRBD1 on 5 matching bases. Looked up from germline, CDR1 is MNHEY and CDR2 is SVGEGT. This CDR3 has 14 residues. Between the trimmed V and J ends, which lost 2 bases and 8 bases, there was a span of 15 bases. The DNA of the CDR3 is TGTGCCAGCAGTTACCAAACCTGGGGCGGCGGCTACACCTTC. It is translated as CASSYQTWGGGYTF.

V usage is TRBV20-1 and J usage is TRBJ2-3, with no clear D. V was pared by 6 bases and J by 1 base, with 11 bases between. Germline V gives CDR1 DFQATT, CDR2 SNEGSKA (reference sequence). CDR3 length: 13 residues. In nucleotides, the CDR3 is TGCAGTGCCGGGTTTAGGGGCACAGATACGCAGTATTTT. Its translation: CSAGFRGTDTQYF.

This clonotype was seen a few times. The chain is built from TRBV27 and TRBJ2-3; 8 bases match TRBD1. This CDR3 is built from 19 residues. Germline CDR1 MNHEY, CDR2 SMNVEV (reference sequence). V was clipped by 4 bases and J by 1 base; unmatched bases: 16. The CDR3 spells CASSSRRTGPRSGTDTQYF. The CDR3 DNA reads TGTGCCAGCAGTTCACGGAGGACAGGGCCCAGGTCAGGCACAGATACGCAGTATTTT.

The chain uses TRBV7-2 and TRBJ2-1; D is unresolved. Germline loops: CDR1 SGHTA, CDR2 FQGNSA. V shed 2 bases and J shed 4 bases, with 24 bases lying between them. The CDR3 is 19 residues long. CDR3 DNA sequence: TGTGCCAGCAGCTTATATGGAATTAAGTTCGGAGCTCCGTACAATGAGCAGTTCTTC. Amino acid sequence: CASSLYGIKFGAPYNEQFF.

The chain links TRBV27 to TRBJ1-6, with 7 bases that match TRBD1. This CDR3 is 15 amino acids long. Germline CDR1 is MNHEY and CDR2 is SMNVEV (reference sequence). V was clipped by 1 base and J by 15 bases; unmatched bases: 12. CDR3 DNA sequence: TGTGCCAGCAGTTTATGGGTGGACAGGAAACGGGACCTCCACTTT. It translates to CASSLWVDRKRDLHF.

This clonotype has only a few counts. V is TRBV28 and J is TRBJ2-3; 10 bases are shared with TRBD1. Germline loops: CDR1 MDHEN, CDR2 SYDVKM. The ends lost 6 bases at V and 4 bases at J; junction bases unmatched: 10. The CDR3 is made up of 16 amino acids. The CDR3 coding sequence is TGTGCCAGCAGGGGGCCGGGACAGGGGTCCCCAGATACGCAGTATTTT. Amino acids: CASRGPGQGSPDTQYF.

J is TRBJ1-5 and V is TRBV28; 9 bases are a match to TRBD1. The CDR3 is 15 residues long. With V trimmed by 7 bases and J by 7 bases, 11 bases remained unmatched. CDR1 is MDHEN and CDR2 is SYDVKM in the germline V gene. The CDR3 sequence: CASKGPTGGAQPQHF. The CDR3 nucleotides are TGTGCCAGCAAGGGCCCGACAGGGGGTGCCCAGCCCCAGCATTTT.

This clonotype appeared a single time. The rearrangement uses TRBV7-9 and TRBJ1-2; no clear D. This CDR3 is built from 14 residues. The germline gives CDR1 SEHNR, CDR2 FQNEAQ (reference sequence). V was cut by 0 bases and J by 6 bases, with 11 bases left in between. This CDR3 reads CASSLAWNSDGYTF. CDR3 DNA sequence: TGTGCCAGCAGCTTAGCCTGGAATTCGGATGGCTACACCTTC.

This clonotype has ten or more counts. The V gene is TRBV15, the J gene TRBJ2-5, with 8 positions matching TRBD1. Unmatched junction bases numbered 7, after V lost 3 bases and J lost 4 bases. CDR3 length: 15 amino acids. Germline V gene data show CDR1 as LNHNV and CDR2 as YYDKDF (reference sequence). The CDR3: CATSSRTGTPETQYF. CDR3 nucleotide sequence: TGTGCCACCAGCAGCAGGACAGGGACTCCAGAGACCCAGTACTTC.

In its sample, this clonotype was seen a few times. The rearrangement links TRBV5-1 to TRBJ1-6; D is possibly TRBD1 (6 bases). Germline CDR1 and CDR2: SGHRS and YFSETQ. Trimming stripped 4 bases from V and 7 bases from J, with 12 bases between. The CDR3 contains 14 residues. CDR3 DNA: TGCGCCAGCAGCCCGGACGGACAGAATTCACCCCTCCACTTT. The encoded protein is CASSPDGQNSPLHF.

This clonotype has a handful of counts. The chain uses TRBV10-3 and TRBJ2-3; D tentatively reads TRBD1 or TRBD2 (5 bases each). V dropped 4 bases and J dropped 1 base, with 9 bases sitting between them. The CDR3 runs to 14 residues. Germline V gene sequence: CDR1 ENHRY, CDR2 SYGVKD. The CDR3 DNA is TGTGCCATCAGTGGAGGGGCTCGCACAGATACGCAGTATTTT. It encodes CAISGGARTDTQYF.

This clonotype was seen more than once but under ten times. The chain employs TRBV27 and TRBJ2-4, with a weak D call TRBD2 (6 bases). Gene TRBJ2-7 matches the end of the DNA better, so the J call may be wrong. Per the germline V gene, CDR1 is MNHEY and CDR2 is SMNVEV (reference sequence). The CDR3 is 14 amino acids. CDR3 coding DNA: TGTGCCAGCAGTTTAGGGACTGGGCAGTACGAGCAGTACTTC. Its translation is CASSLGTGQYEQYF.

The rearrangement uses TRBV9 and TRBJ2-3; D is perhaps TRBD1 (6 bases). The CDR3 is 20 residues long. From germline, CDR1 is SGDLS and CDR2 YYNGEE. V gave up 1 base and J gave up 0 bases, with 24 bases separating them. The CDR3 here is CASSVPRDGTGTPSTDTQYF. The CDR3 bases are TGTGCCAGCAGCGTACCGAGGGACGGTACAGGGACACCAAGCACAGATACGCAGTATTTT.

The chain carries TRBV18 and TRBJ2-5; D might be TRBD1 or TRBD2, each matching 5 bases. This CDR3 comprises 15 residues. V shed 3 bases and J shed 11 bases, with 22 bases lying between them. From germline, CDR1 is KGHSH and CDR2 LQKENI. This CDR3 reads CASSPLLALGDEQYF. The CDR3, as DNA: TGTGCCAGCTCACCTCTTCTTGCTTTGGGGGATGAGCAGTACTTC.

This clonotype turned up a few times. The V gene is TRBV29-1, the J gene TRBJ2-5, with a weak D call TRBD2 (5 bases). Trimming pared 3 bases from V and 0 bases from J, leaving 8 bases between. CDR1 and CDR2 from the germline V gene are SQVTM and ANQGSEA. The CDR3 totals 13 residues. CDR3 sequence (DNA): TGCAGCGTTGATGCCGGGGACCAAGAGACCCAGTACTTC. Translation gives CSVDAGDQETQYF.

The CDR3 protein is CASSTTRGGYGYTF. As DNA, the CDR3 is TGTGCCAGCAGTACTACAAGGGGAGGCTATGGCTACACCTTC. The chain recombines TRBV6-5 with TRBJ1-2, with D possibly being TRBD1 (5 bases). The germline V gene encodes CDR1 MNHEY and CDR2 SVGAGI. V was trimmed by 5 bases and J by 4 bases, leaving 14 bases between them. The CDR3 runs to 14 residues.

The V and J genes are TRBV6-4 and TRBJ2-2; 9 bases agree with TRBD2. The junction had 4 bases not matched to a gene; V was cut back by 7 bases and J by 4 bases. CDR3 size: 14 residues. Germline values: CDR1 MRHNA, CDR2 SNTAGT. As DNA, the CDR3 is TGTGCCAGCACAAGCGGGGGGCCCACCGGGGAGCTGTTTTTT. Residues: CASTSGGPTGELFF.

This clonotype was seen more than once but under ten times. The chain is built from TRBV3-1 and TRBJ2-5, with D perhaps TRBD1 (6 bases). The DNA end is a closer match to TRBJ2-7, so the J assignment may be wrong. This CDR3 spans 14 amino acids. Germline CDR1 and CDR2: LGHDT and YNNKEL (reference sequence). The CDR3 region has the DNA TGTGCCAGCAGCCAATTGCCGACAGGCCACGAGCAGTACTTC. It translates to CASSQLPTGHEQYF.

This clonotype showed up just once. The J gene is TRBJ1-4, the V gene TRBV7-2; maybe TRBD1 (5 bases). Germline lookup yields CDR1 SGHTA and CDR2 FQGNSA. Trimming removed 1 base at V and 13 bases at J, with 13 bases between. This CDR3 has 13 amino acids. CDR3: CASSLDSARGLFF. CDR3 DNA: TGTGCCAGCAGCTTAGATTCTGCAAGGGGACTGTTTTTT. Full variable domain (missing parts from reference TRBV7-2 and TRBJ1-4): GAGVSQSPSNKVTEKGKDVELRCDPISGHTALYWYRQSLGQGLEFLIYFQGNSAPDKSGLPSDRFSAERTGGSVSTLTIQRTQQEDSAVYLCASSLDSARGLFFGSGTQLSVL.

The rearrangement uses TRBV20-1 and TRBJ1-6; 9 nucleotides agree with TRBD1. The CDR3 is 13 residues long. J gave up 9 bases and V 5 bases, and 5 bases lay outside the gene matches. Germline assignment: CDR1 DFQATT and CDR2 SNEGSKA (reference sequence). CDR3 sequence reads: CSAPGTGSSPLHF. DNA of the CDR3: TGCAGTGCTCCCGGGACAGGGAGTTCACCCCTCCACTTT.

The CDR3 sequence: CSARPSGAIYEQYF. The CDR3 DNA follows: TGCAGTGCTAGACCAAGCGGGGCGATCTACGAGCAGTACTTC. V usage is TRBV20-1 and J usage is TRBJ2-7; 7 bases match TRBD2. The CDR3 has 14 residues. V dropped 2 bases and J dropped 3; count of bases not matched to a gene: 7. From germline, CDR1 is DFQATT and CDR2 SNEGSKA (reference sequence).

The rearrangement uses TRBV11-3 and TRBJ2-1; D is possibly TRBD2 (6 bases). The germline CDR1 and CDR2 sequences are SGHNT and YENEEA. V was pared by 1 base and J by 6 bases, with 19 bases between. This CDR3 has 17 amino acids. CDR3 sequence (DNA): TGTGCCAGCAGCTTAGCGGGGGTCCCCGAATCGGGCAATGAGCAGTTCTTC. It encodes CASSLAGVPESGNEQFF.

This clonotype was seen a handful of times. J is TRBJ1-5 and V is TRBV6-5, with D unresolved. Trimming left V 0 bases short and J 7 bases short, with 7 bases between. The CDR3 runs to 13 residues. Germline lookup yields CDR1 MNHEY and CDR2 SVGAGI. CDR3 sequence reads: CASSYSISQPQHF. The CDR3, as DNA: TGTGCCAGCAGTTACTCGATATCGCAGCCCCAGCATTTT.

Note on this clonotype: Compared with germline, one end of the junction differs, possibly owing to a read error. The rearrangement uses TRBV6-2 or TRBV6-3 and TRBJ2-2; D is perhaps TRBD1 (6 bases). Germline CDR1 and CDR2: MNHEY and SVGEGT. The length of the CDR3 is 16 residues. The chain's CDR3 is CAGSYFGQTNTGELFF. The CDR3 nucleotides are TGTGCCGGCAGTTATTTTGGACAGACGAACACCGGGGAGCTGTTTTTT.

The chain couples TRBV7-2 to TRBJ2-7; D gene uncertain. V lost 5 bases to trimming and J lost 10 bases, with 18 bases between them. The length of the CDR3 is 13 residues. CDR1 and CDR2 (germline): SGHTA, FQGNSA. DNA of the CDR3: TGTGCCAGCAGCAACCGGATCGGGTGGGCCCAGTACTTC. This translates into CASSNRIGWAQYF.

The table lists this clonotype with a count of one. The CDR3 DNA sequence: TGCTGTTGGAGACAGGGAAACCAAGAGACCCAGTACTTC. It codes for CCWRQGNQETQYF. The chain has TRBV20-1 and TRBJ2-5, with 7 bases identical to TRBD1. Germline CDR1 and CDR2: DFQATT and SNEGSKA (reference sequence). The CDR3 has 13 amino acids.